This T cell receptor (beta chain) was recovered during a study of shared clonotypes between healthy human individuals. CD45RO-negative cells were positively selected for CCR7, leaving out terminally differentiated effector memory CD45RA+ cells. Clones were read by immunoSEQ multiplex PCR, and TCRdb kept only the in-frame ones, dropping some. The repertoire includes some 740,000 clones, 90% to 95% of them detected once, and around 24% sits in the top ten. The receptor comes from a man aged 30-40 years in good health. Specimen: naive CD8+ T cells sorted from blood.

The CDR3 sequence is CASSFSGLAGINEQFF. The CDR3 DNA follows: TGTGCCAGCAGCTTCTCGGGACTAGCGGGAATAAATGAGCAGTTCTTC. This chain connects TRBV7-8 to TRBJ2-1; 13 positions match TRBD2. Germline V lookup: CDR1 SGHVS, CDR2 FQNEAQ. V shed 3 bases, J shed 7 bases, and the junction held 6 bases outside the gene matches. CDR3 length: 16 amino acids.